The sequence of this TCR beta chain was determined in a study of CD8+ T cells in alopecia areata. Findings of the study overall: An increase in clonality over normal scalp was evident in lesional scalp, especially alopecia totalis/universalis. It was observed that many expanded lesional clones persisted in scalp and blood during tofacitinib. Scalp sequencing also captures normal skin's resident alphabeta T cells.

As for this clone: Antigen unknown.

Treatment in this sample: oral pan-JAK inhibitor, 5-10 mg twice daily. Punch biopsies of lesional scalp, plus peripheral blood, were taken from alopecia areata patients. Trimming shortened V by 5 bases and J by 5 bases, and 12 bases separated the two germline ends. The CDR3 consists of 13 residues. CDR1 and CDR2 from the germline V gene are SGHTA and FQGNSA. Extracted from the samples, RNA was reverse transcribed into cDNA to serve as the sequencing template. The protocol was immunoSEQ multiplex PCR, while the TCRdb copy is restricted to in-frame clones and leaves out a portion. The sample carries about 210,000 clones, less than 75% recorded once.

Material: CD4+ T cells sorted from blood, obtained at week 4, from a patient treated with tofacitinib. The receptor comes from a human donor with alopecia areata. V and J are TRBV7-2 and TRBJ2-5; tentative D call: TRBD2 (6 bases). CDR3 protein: CASSPLSGETQYF. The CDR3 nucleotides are TGTGCCAGCAGCCCCCTAAGCGGGGAGACCCAGTACTTC. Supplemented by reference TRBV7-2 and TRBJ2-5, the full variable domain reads GAGVSQSPSNKVTEKGKDVELRCDPISGHTALYWYRQSLGQGLEFLIYFQGNSAPDKSGLPSDRFSAERTGGSVSTLTIQRTQQEDSAVYLCASSPLSGETQYFGPGTRLLVL.